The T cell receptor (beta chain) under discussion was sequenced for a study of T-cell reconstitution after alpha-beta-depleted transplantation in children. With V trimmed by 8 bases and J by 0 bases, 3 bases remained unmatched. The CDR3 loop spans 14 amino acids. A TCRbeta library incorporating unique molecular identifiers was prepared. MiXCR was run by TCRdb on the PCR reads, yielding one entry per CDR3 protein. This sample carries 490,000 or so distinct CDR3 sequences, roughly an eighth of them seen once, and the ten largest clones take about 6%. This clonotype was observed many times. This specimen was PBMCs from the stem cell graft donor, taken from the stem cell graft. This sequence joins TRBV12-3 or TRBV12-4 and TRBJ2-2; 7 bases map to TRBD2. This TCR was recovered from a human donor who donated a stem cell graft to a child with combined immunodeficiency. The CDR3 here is CASQGLANTGELFF. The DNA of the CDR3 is TGTGCCAGCCAAGGACTAGCGAACACCGGGGAGCTGTTTTTT.